This T cell receptor beta chain is drawn from a study of blood T cell repertoires in COVID-19. About the research overall: COVID-19 samples from acute and convalescent phases originated in the United States, Italy and Spain. Sources were T cells, B-cell-depleted T cells, or PBMCs; the material itself was cDNA or gDNA.

Germline V gives CDR1 SGHDN, CDR2 FVKESK. The CDR3 is 16 amino acids. The junction had 8 bases not matched to a gene; V was cut back by 0 bases and J by 4 bases. A few counts support this clone. In the original processing: The assay estimated nucleated cells by amplifying reference gene primers. Measured with immunoSEQ multiplex PCR; TCRdb has only the in-frame clones, and not every one. V and J calls and clone size come straight from that table; D and trimming were deduced from the DNA. The sample contains around 170,000 clones, 84% of which appear only once. Sequenced sample: peripheral blood. This TCR was sampled from a man aged 25-45 years with active or convalescent COVID-19. The J gene is TRBJ1-2, the V gene TRBV14, with 7 bases aligning to TRBD1. This CDR3 is CASSQEGAGGFYGYTF. The DNA for the CDR3 is TGTGCCAGCAGCCAAGAAGGAGCAGGGGGATTCTATGGCTACACCTTC.